This TCR beta chain stems from a study of blood T cells in healthy people across ages. This clonotype was detected only a few times. The target antigen is unknown. A minimum of 5 micrograms of total RNA was extracted per sample. A second about 6 to 12 cycle PCR used barcoded and J-beta primers. A 12-random-nucleotide template-switch adaptor tagged each cDNA molecule. Every sample produced at least 3 million CDR3-containing paired-end reads. TCRdb ran MiXCR on the 5' RACE reads and lists one entry per CDR3 protein. Counted here are around 1.5 million distinct CDR3 sequences, roughly 32% occurring once; the ten biggest clones make up about 11%. Findings and limits, study-wide: Reliance upon unsorted PBMCs precluded definitive naive versus antigen-experienced comparison.

This TCR was recovered from a woman aged 25 to 39 in good health. The material sequenced was blood.

This chain's CDR3 is CATSEFGLGETQYF. CDR3 sequence (DNA): TGTGCCACCAGTGAATTTGGCTTAGGGGAGACCCAGTACTTC. This sequence joins TRBV24-1 and TRBJ2-5; D is unclear. CDR1 is KGHDR, CDR2 SFDVKD, per germline. The CDR3 is made up of 14 amino acids. Trimming left V 4 bases short and J 5 bases short, with 13 bases between.